A single sample is the source of the 24 T cell receptor beta chains below, sequenced in a study of molecular identifiers for immune sequencing clone quantification. TCRdb called the PCR reads again in MiXCR, with one record for every CDR3 protein. The data contain tens of thousands of distinct CDR3 sequences, about a sixth of them singletons. Sample: naive CD8+ T cells from blood, with Jurkat cell RNA spiked in. Subset meaning: FACS-sorted CD8+CD4-CCR7+CD45RA+ naive T cells. These receptors were taken from a human donor in good health. Some libraries in this study had Jurkat cell RNA spiked in.

This clonotype was seen at least ten times. The chain employs TRBV20-1 and TRBJ2-2; maybe TRBD2 (5 bases). Looked up from germline, CDR1 is DFQATT and CDR2 is SNEGSKA (reference sequence). Trimming pared 5 bases from V and 5 bases from J, leaving 18 bases between. There are 15 residues in the CDR3. CDR3 loop: CSARGGPRRTGELFF. CDR3 DNA sequence: TGCAGTGCTCGAGGCGGGCCTCGCCGGACCGGGGAGCTGTTTTTT.

This clonotype was seen ten or more times. This chain joins TRBV5-1 and TRBJ2-5; a possible D gene is TRBD2 (6 bases). V lost 5 bases and J lost 3, with 14 bases in between. The germline V gene has CDR1 SGHRS and CDR2 YFSETQ. This CDR3 contains 14 residues. CDR3 sequence (DNA): TGCGCCAGCAGTAATGGGCGGGGTGAAGAGACCCAGTACTTC. Its protein product is CASSNGRGEETQYF.

This clonotype was seen a few times. V is TRBV5-4 and J is TRBJ2-7; D may correspond to TRBD1 or TRBD2 (5 bases each). This CDR3 has 13 amino acids. V shed 3 bases and J shed 3 bases, with 10 bases lying between them. Germline V lookup: CDR1 SGHNT, CDR2 YYREEE (reference sequence). CDR3 nucleotides: TGTGCCAGCAGCTATAGAGGGGTCTACGAGCAGTACTTC. Its protein product is CASSYRGVYEQYF.

This clonotype was found many times. The chain recombines TRBV7-9 with TRBJ2-7, with TRBD1 matching 7 bases. This CDR3 has 15 residues. V shed 8 bases and J 3 bases; nucleotides not matched to a gene: 13. Germline V lookup: CDR1 SEHNR, CDR2 FQNEAQ (reference sequence). In DNA form, the CDR3 reads TGTGCCAGCTCTGGGTCCGGGACAGCGGTCTACGAGCAGTACTTC. Protein: CASSGSGTAVYEQYF.

Details on this clonotype: Just one base apart from a much larger clone, this may be a read error. The chain employs TRBV27 and TRBJ1-5, with unresolved D. Trimming took 8 bases from V and 0 from J, leaving 17 bases between them. The CDR3 consists of 16 residues. Germline-derived CDR1 and CDR2 are MNHEY and SMNVEV (reference sequence). This CDR3 reads CASGQKGTYSNQPQHF. The CDR3, as DNA: TGTGCCAGCGGCCAAAAAGGTACTTATAGCAATCAGCCCCAGCATTTT.

This clonotype has ten or more counts. This chain joins TRBV6-6 and TRBJ2-2; TRBD1 matches at 9 bases. This CDR3 has 17 amino acids. Germline CDR1 reads MNHNY; CDR2 reads SVGAGI (reference sequence). J gave up 3 bases and V 6 bases, and 11 bases lay outside the gene matches. The CDR3 sequence: CASSLDRGKPDTGELFF. The CDR3 bases are TGTGCCAGCAGCCTGGACAGGGGAAAACCTGACACCGGGGAGCTGTTTTTT.

This clonotype was seen at least ten times. The chain has TRBV25-1 and TRBJ1-1; D is ambiguous. CDR1 is MGHDK, CDR2 SYGVNS, per germline. CDR3 length: 13 residues. Deletions cut 3 bases from V and 0 bases from J, with 5 bases between. This CDR3 reads CASSDLMNTEAFF. Written as DNA, the CDR3 is TGTGCCAGCAGTGATTTGATGAACACTGAAGCTTTCTTT.

This clonotype was seen a handful of times. This chain uses TRBV27 with TRBJ1-5; TRBD1 might be the D (6 bases). V gave up 6 bases and J gave up 7 bases, with 16 bases separating them. Per the germline V gene, CDR1 is MNHEY and CDR2 is SMNVEV (reference sequence). This CDR3 comprises 14 residues. CDR3 sequence (DNA): TGTGCCAGCAGCCCAGGGACAACGATACAGCCCCAGCATTTT. Translated, it gives CASSPGTTIQPQHF.

This clonotype has ten or more counts. CDR3 amino acids: CASSPSDRSNEQFF. The CDR3 nucleotides are TGCGCCAGCAGTCCCTCAGACAGGTCGAATGAGCAGTTCTTC. The chain employs TRBV4-1 and TRBJ2-1; D is possibly TRBD1 (6 bases). The V end was cut by 6 bases, the J end by 7 bases, with 16 bases between. Germline values: CDR1 MGHRA, CDR2 YSYEKL. The CDR3 totals 14 residues.

As regards this clonotype: Possible read error: a much larger clone is one base away. This chain uses TRBV27 with TRBJ2-7, with 8 bases identical to TRBD2. The CDR3 loop spans 13 amino acids. V trimming: 5 bases; J trimming: 5 bases; junction bases outside the gene matches: 5. Germline V gene sequence: CDR1 MNHEY, CDR2 SMNVEV (reference sequence). CDR3 DNA sequence: TGTGCCAGCAGTGCCGGGAGGGGTCACGAGCAGTACTTC. Amino acids: CASSAGRGHEQYF.

This clonotype occurred a few times. This may come from a read error, since a much larger clone is one base off. V and J are TRBV12-3 or TRBV12-4 and TRBJ2-2; D may be TRBD1 or TRBD2 (7 bases each). The CDR3 runs 17 residues. Trimming took off 6 bases at V and 7 bases at J, with 24 bases between the two ends. CDR3 protein: CASSSAPGAGGVGELFF. For the CDR3, the DNA is TGTGCCAGCAGCTCCGCCCCTGGGGCAGGGGGGGTCGGGGAGCTGTTTTTT.

This clonotype was detected ten times or more. The V and J genes are TRBV19 and TRBJ2-2; 7 bases fit TRBD1. The CDR3 is 14 residues long. Germline V gene lookup returns CDR1 LNHDA and CDR2 SQIVND (reference sequence). V dropped 2 bases and J dropped 6; count of bases not matched to a gene: 3. CDR3 amino acids: CASSILQGAGELFF. Here the CDR3 DNA reads TGTGCCAGTAGTATACTGCAGGGGGCCGGGGAGCTGTTTTTT.

About this clonotype itself: Since a much larger clone is just one base distant, this may be a read error. V and J are TRBV28 and TRBJ2-1, with 11 bases that match TRBD2. CDR1 and CDR2 (germline): MDHEN, SYDVKM. The CDR3 is made up of 16 amino acids. DNA of the CDR3: TGTGCCAGCAGTTTACCCCTAGCGGGGGGATACAATGAGCAGTCCTTC. Amino acid sequence: CASSLPLAGGYNEQSF.

This clonotype was seen at least ten times. This chain joins TRBV27 and TRBJ2-7, with D perhaps being TRBD1 or TRBD2 (5 bases each). V shed 5 bases and J shed 11 bases, with 22 bases lying between them. Germline V gene lookup returns CDR1 MNHEY and CDR2 SMNVEV (reference sequence). The CDR3 consists of 14 residues. This chain's CDR3 is CASSLLSRDPRKYF. The CDR3 bases are TGTGCCAGCAGTCTACTCTCCCGGGACCCCAGGAAGTACTTC.

This clonotype was detected many times. The rearrangement uses TRBV7-2 and TRBJ2-3, with D perhaps TRBD1 or TRBD2 (5 bases each). This CDR3 region has 15 residues. V lost 5 bases and J 2 bases, leaving 14 bases between the germline ends. CDR1 is SGHTA and CDR2 is FQGNSA in the germline V gene. The CDR3 nucleotides are TGTGCCAGCAGCCTCTATGGGACGCCCACAGATACGCAGTATTTT. It is translated as CASSLYGTPTDTQYF.

As regards this clonotype: A read error may be the cause here, since a much bigger clone is one base away. This chain connects TRBV29-1 to TRBJ2-5; D gene ambiguous. CDR1 and CDR2 (germline): SQVTM, ANQGSEA. The CDR3 spans 12 residues. Written as DNA, the CDR3 is TGCAGCGTTGATGTCCCCCAAGAGGCCCAGTACTTC. Amino acids: CSVDVPQEAQYF.

This clonotype was detected a few times. The chain carries TRBV14 and TRBJ2-7, with D possibly TRBD2 on 5 matching bases. The CDR3 consists of 15 residues. Germline CDR1 reads SGHDN; CDR2 reads FVKESK. V was cut by 3 bases and J by 6 bases, with 18 bases left in between. The CDR3 DNA reads TGTGCCAGCAGCCATCCACTAGGGAGTGAAAGCGAGCAGTACTTC. Translated, it gives CASSHPLGSESEQYF.

This clonotype has ten or more counts. CDR3 in DNA: TGCAGTGCTAGCTCCCCGTCAACGGGGGGGCCTGTCTGGGATACGCAGTATTTT. Translation gives CSASSPSTGGPVWDTQYF. The chain carries TRBV20-1 and TRBJ2-3; 8 bases fit TRBD2. Trimming cost V 3 bases and J 6 bases; bases outside gene matches: 20. The CDR3 totals 18 residues. Germline V gene lookup returns CDR1 DFQATT and CDR2 SNEGSKA (reference sequence).

This clonotype came up many times. The chain recombines TRBV7-9 with TRBJ2-7; 8 bases line up with TRBD1. The CDR3 covers 14 residues. After removal of 5 bases from V and 5 bases from J, the junction contained 8 bases not matched to a gene. Per the germline V gene, CDR1 is SEHNR and CDR2 is FQNEAQ (reference sequence). In nucleotides, the CDR3 is TGTGCCAGCAGCCACGGACAGGGAGCCCACGAGCAGTACTTC. Translation gives CASSHGQGAHEQYF.

Ten or more counts support this clonotype. The genes are TRBV3-1 and TRBJ2-3, with 8 bases lining up with TRBD2. Germline-derived CDR1 and CDR2 are LGHDT and YNNKEL (reference sequence). This CDR3 is built from 17 residues. V lost 1 base to trimming and J lost 0 bases; unmatched junction nucleotides: 6. Here the CDR3 reads CASSQAGGAGSTDTQYF. In DNA form, the CDR3 reads TGTGCCAGCAGCCAAGCGGGGGGGGCCGGGAGCACAGATACGCAGTATTTT.

This clonotype occurred many times. This rearrangement joins TRBV28 to TRBJ2-5, with 9 bases aligning to TRBD2. This CDR3 spans 16 amino acids. Germline assignment: CDR1 MDHEN and CDR2 SYDVKM. J was trimmed by 3 bases and V by 1 base; bases with no gene match: 6. CDR3 DNA: TGTGCCAGCAGTTTATTTGGTAGCGGGAGTGAAGAGACCCAGTACTTC. As protein: CASSLFGSGSEETQYF.

Worth noting for this clonotype: A read error may explain this, as a much larger clone is one base away. V gene TRBV12-3 or TRBV12-4 combines with J gene TRBJ1-1, with D possibly being TRBD1 (5 bases). The V gene lost 8 bases and the J gene lost 5 bases, with 18 bases spanning the gap. The CDR3 covers 14 residues. The CDR3 loop is CASGYPSGGTEAFF. The CDR3 DNA reads as TGTGCCAGCGGTTATCCAAGCGGGGGTACTGAAGCTTTCTTT.

A remark on this clonotype: Just one base apart from a much larger clone, this may be a read error. The CDR3 carries no conserved terminal phenylalanine or tryptophan, so it likely arises from a read error. The genes are TRBV19 and TRBJ1-1; no reliable D call. V lost 7 bases to trimming and J lost 6 bases, with 15 bases between them. The CDR3 runs 13 residues. Germline V gene sequence: CDR1 LNHDA, CDR2 SQIVND (reference sequence). CDR3 residues: CASNFLGAPEAFY. The CDR3 DNA reads TGTGCCAGTAACTTCCTGGGTGCCCCTGAAGCTTTCTAT.

In its sample, this clonotype was seen many times. The gene calls are TRBV5-8 and TRBJ1-1; 7 bases are shared with TRBD1. Germline CDR1 and CDR2: SGHTS and YDEGEE. V trimming: 1 base; J trimming: 6 bases; junction bases outside the gene matches: 6. The CDR3 runs 14 residues. The CDR3, as DNA: TGTGCCAGCAGCTTGACAGGGGACGGATCTGAAGCTTTCTTT. Its protein product is CASSLTGDGSEAFF. The full variable domain, with the rest looked up from reference TRBV5-8 and TRBJ1-1, is EAGVTQSPTHLIKTRGQQATLRCSPISGHTSVYWYQQALGLGLQFLLWYDEGEERNRGNFPPRFSGRQFPNYSSELNVNALELEDSALYLCASSLTGDGSEAFFGQGTRLTVV.